This T cell receptor beta chain is drawn from a study of OX40 agonist ivuxolimab in advanced cancers. This table comes from immunoSEQ multiplex PCR, and its TCRdb copy is limited to in-frame clones, with some not included. The sample lists 39,000 or so clones, roughly 89% occurring once. The CDR3 extends over 16 amino acids. CDR1 SGHNT and CDR2 YYREEE come from the germline V gene (reference sequence). Trimming removed 4 bases at V and 0 bases at J, with 14 bases between. The sample in question was CD4+ or CD8+ T cells sorted from blood, obtained in a trial of the OX40 agonist ivuxolimab. This chain uses TRBV5-4 with TRBJ1-3; no clear D gene. The clonotype was recovered from an adult with an advanced solid tumor such as melanoma, head and neck, liver or kidney cancer. The CDR3 DNA reads TGTGCCAGCAGCCCCGGATTACCCCGCTCTGGAAACACCATATATTTT. Translated, it gives CASSPGLPRSGNTIYF.